Listed below are T cell receptor beta chains from one sample, sequenced in a study of blood T cell repertoires in COVID-19. Assay: immunoSEQ multiplex PCR; the TCRdb copy retains only in-frame clones and omits some. Of 100,000 to 150,000 clones in the sample, roughly four fifths were seen once. The material sequenced was peripheral blood. These receptors all come from a man aged 25-45 years with COVID-19, enrolled during active disease. Each CDR3 is given with its conserved first and last residue. Fields, in order: CDR3 length, D gene, V gene, J gene, clone size, CDR3 DNA, CDR3 protein. The D gene is left open where the match is weak. Some rows have no size entry. The others give once, few or many, or a class for an expanded clone.

len: 12; d_gene: .; v_gene: TRBV28; j_gene: TRBJ1-2; abundance: .; CDR3nt: TGTGCCAGCAGTTTTCAACGGAGTGGCTACACCTTC; CDR3aa: CASSFQRSGYTF
len: 14; d_gene: .; v_gene: TRBV5-4; j_gene: TRBJ2-3; abundance: once; CDR3nt: TGTGCCAGCAGCTTGGCCATGGAGGGGGCTACGCAGTATTTT; CDR3aa: CASSLAMEGATQYF
len: 12; d_gene: .; v_gene: TRBV12-3/TRBV12-4; j_gene: TRBJ1-2; abundance: .; CDR3nt: TGTGCCAGCAGTTTCGGGGTATCTGGCTACACCTTC; CDR3aa: CASSFGVSGYTF
len: 13; d_gene: .; v_gene: TRBV9; j_gene: TRBJ1-5; abundance: once; CDR3nt: TGTGCCAGCAGCGTCCTTAGCAATCAGCCCCAGCATTTT; CDR3aa: CASSVLSNQPQHF
len: 15; d_gene: TRBD1; v_gene: TRBV5-1; j_gene: TRBJ1-1; abundance: .; CDR3nt: TGCGCCAGCAGCCTCGGGACAGGGGTTTTGACTGAAGCTTTCTTT; CDR3aa: CASSLGTGVLTEAFF
len: 13; d_gene: TRBD1; v_gene: TRBV27; j_gene: TRBJ2-7; abundance: .; CDR3nt: TGTGCCAGCAGTTTACAGGGGGCGGGGGAGCAGTACTTC; CDR3aa: CASSLQGAGEQYF
len: 14; d_gene: .; v_gene: TRBV24-1; j_gene: TRBJ1-2; abundance: .; CDR3nt: TGTGCCACCAGTGACCCCGACAGAACCTATGGCTACACCTTC; CDR3aa: CATSDPDRTYGYTF
len: 12; d_gene: .; v_gene: TRBV28; j_gene: TRBJ1-6; abundance: .; CDR3nt: TGTGCCAGCAACCACCCCGGGGGGGCCCTCCACTTT; CDR3aa: CASNHPGGALHF
len: 14; d_gene: .; v_gene: TRBV30; j_gene: TRBJ1-2; abundance: .; CDR3nt: TGTGCCTGGAGTGGGGTTTACAGCAACTATGGCTACACCTTC; CDR3aa: CAWSGVYSNYGYTF
len: 16; d_gene: TRBD1; v_gene: TRBV25-1; j_gene: TRBJ1-2; abundance: .; CDR3nt: TGTGCCAGCAGTGAAGATATCTCCAGGGGGACGGATGGCTACACCTTC; CDR3aa: CASSEDISRGTDGYTF
len: 16; d_gene: TRBD1; v_gene: TRBV5-6; j_gene: TRBJ1-2; abundance: .; CDR3nt: TGTGCCAGCAGCAAAGGCCGGGACAGCACTAACTATGGCTACACCTTC; CDR3aa: CASSKGRDSTNYGYTF
len: 16; d_gene: .; v_gene: TRBV28; j_gene: TRBJ1-1; abundance: .; CDR3nt: TGTGCCAGCAGTTCCGGGGGAGGGTGGAAGAACACTGAAGCTTTCTTT; CDR3aa: CASSSGGGWKNTEAFF
len: 15; d_gene: .; v_gene: TRBV3-1/TRBV3-2; j_gene: TRBJ2-3; abundance: .; CDR3nt: TGTGCCAGCAGCCAAGATCGGGGATTCACAGATACGCAGTATTTT; CDR3aa: CASSQDRGFTDTQYF
len: 14; d_gene: .; v_gene: TRBV7-6; j_gene: TRBJ2-3; abundance: once; CDR3nt: TGTGCCAGCAGCCAGGGCCGTTTCGCAGATACGCAGTATTTT; CDR3aa: CASSQGRFADTQYF
len: 13; d_gene: .; v_gene: TRBV2; j_gene: TRBJ1-1; abundance: .; CDR3nt: TGTGCCAGCACCCGACAGGCGAACACTGAAGCTTTCTTT; CDR3aa: CASTRQANTEAFF
len: 13; d_gene: .; v_gene: TRBV5-6; j_gene: TRBJ1-1; abundance: .; CDR3nt: TGTGCCAGCAGCCCGGGGGTCTGGGCTGAAGCTTTCTTT; CDR3aa: CASSPGVWAEAFF
len: 14; d_gene: .; v_gene: TRBV7-9; j_gene: TRBJ2-7; abundance: .; CDR3nt: TGTGCCAGCAGTAGAGACAGCAATTCCTACGAGCAGTACTTC; CDR3aa: CASSRDSNSYEQYF
len: 14; d_gene: .; v_gene: TRBV4-1; j_gene: TRBJ1-2; abundance: .; CDR3nt: TGCGCCAGCAGCCCGACGGGACTCGAGTACGGCTACACCTTC; CDR3aa: CASSPTGLEYGYTF
len: 14; d_gene: .; v_gene: TRBV19; j_gene: TRBJ1-1; abundance: .; CDR3nt: TGTGCCAGTAGTATAGCCGCGACAGCAGACCATGGTTTCTTT; CDR3aa: CASSIAATADHGFF
len: 16; d_gene: TRBD2; v_gene: TRBV18; j_gene: TRBJ2-1; abundance: .; CDR3nt: TGTGCCAGCTCACCACTCCGCGCGGGAGTTGGCAATGAGCAGTTCTTC; CDR3aa: CASSPLRAGVGNEQFF
len: 17; d_gene: TRBD2; v_gene: TRBV5-1; j_gene: TRBJ2-3; abundance: .; CDR3nt: TGCGCCAGCAGCTTGGATGGGTGGGAGGGCCGCACAGATACGCAGTATTTT; CDR3aa: CASSLDGWEGRTDTQYF
len: 14; d_gene: .; v_gene: TRBV19; j_gene: TRBJ1-2; abundance: few; CDR3nt: TGTGCCAGTAGTATAGGCGAGGTATACTATGGCTACACCTTC; CDR3aa: CASSIGEVYYGYTF
len: 15; d_gene: TRBD1; v_gene: TRBV2; j_gene: TRBJ2-1; abundance: many; CDR3nt: TGTGCCAGCGTGTCGGGACAGGTTGCACCGGGTGAGCAGTTCTTC; CDR3aa: CASVSGQVAPGEQFF
len: 19; d_gene: TRBD1; v_gene: TRBV7-3; j_gene: TRBJ2-7; abundance: .; CDR3nt: TGTGCCAGCAGCTTAACGGGGACAGGGGTGGTATACTTCATCTACGAGCAGTACTTC; CDR3aa: CASSLTGTGVVYFIYEQYF
len: 15; d_gene: .; v_gene: TRBV12-5; j_gene: TRBJ2-1; abundance: .; CDR3nt: TGTGCTAGTGGTTTCCCAGAAAGTCACTACAATGAGCAGTTCTTC; CDR3aa: CASGFPESHYNEQFF
len: 16; d_gene: .; v_gene: TRBV29-1; j_gene: TRBJ2-1; abundance: .; CDR3nt: TGCAGCGTTGAAGTAGGTCAGGGAGGATCCTACAATGAGCAGTTCTTC; CDR3aa: CSVEVGQGGSYNEQFF
len: 22; d_gene: .; v_gene: TRBV28; j_gene: TRBJ1-2; abundance: .; CDR3nt: TGTGCCAGCAGTTTTGGAGGGAGGACGGCCCCTCTTTGGGGGGGAACTAACTATGGCTACACCTTC; CDR3aa: CASSFGGRTAPLWGGTNYGYTF
len: 15; d_gene: TRBD1; v_gene: TRBV5-6; j_gene: TRBJ2-3; abundance: .; CDR3nt: TGTGCCAGCAGCGAGGGGGCAGGGGGCACAGATACGCAGTATTTT; CDR3aa: CASSEGAGGTDTQYF
len: 16; d_gene: TRBD1; v_gene: TRBV7-9; j_gene: TRBJ1-6; abundance: .; CDR3nt: TGTGCCAGCAGCTTTACTAACAGGGGAGATAATTCACCCCTCCACTTT; CDR3aa: CASSFTNRGDNSPLHF
len: 15; d_gene: TRBD2; v_gene: TRBV27; j_gene: TRBJ2-7; abundance: .; CDR3nt: TGTGCCAGCATGTTCCTAAGCGGGAGGAGGTACGAGCAGTACTTC; CDR3aa: CASMFLSGRRYEQYF
len: 13; d_gene: .; v_gene: TRBV6-5; j_gene: TRBJ1-1; abundance: .; CDR3nt: TGTGCCAGCAGTTACGAGGCCTACACTGAAGCTTTCTTT; CDR3aa: CASSYEAYTEAFF